This TCR beta chain derives from a study of blood T cell repertoires in COVID-19. Study background: In each case, the material was cDNA or gDNA derived from T cells, B-cell-depleted T cells, or PBMCs.

Per germline, CDR1 GTSNPN and CDR2 SVGIG (reference sequence). The trim removed 3 bases at V and 5 bases at J, leaving 4 bases unmatched. This CDR3 is 13 amino acids long. Original data processing: Nucleated cell counts were estimated from reference gene primer amplification. The table came from immunoSEQ multiplex PCR; TCRdb's copy has only in-frame clones and leaves some out. V, J and clone size are those of that table, while D and trimming were read from the DNA. The table has 200,000 or so clones, about nine tenths seen once. This rearrangement joins TRBV30 to TRBJ2-3, with TRBD1 matching over 8 bases. The TCR was taken from a woman between 40 and 50 years old with acute COVID-19. Sequencing was performed on PBMCs or T cells enriched from blood (not recorded which). In DNA, the CDR3 is TGTGCCTGGAGGACAGGGGTGGTAGATACGCAGTATTTT. Protein product: CAWRTGVVDTQYF. The variable domain in full, with the rest retrieved from reference TRBV30 and TRBJ2-3, is SQTIHQWPATLVQPVGSPLSLECTVEGTSNPNLYWYRQAAGRGLQLLFYSVGIGQISSEVPQNLSASRPQDRQFILSSKKLLLSDSGFYLCAWRTGVVDTQYFGPGTRLTVL.